This TCR beta chain was sequenced during a study of blood T cell repertoires in COVID-19. Study summary: The analysed material was cDNA or gDNA that came from T cells, B-cell-depleted T cells, or PBMCs.

Some clones are missing from TCRdb's copy, which holds only in-frame ones; the method was immunoSEQ multiplex PCR. The sample holds about 200,000 clones; around 92% are singletons and the top ten take about 8.1%. Deletions cut 1 base from V and 7 bases from J, with 14 bases between. From germline, CDR1 is SNHLY and CDR2 FYNNEI. The CDR3 extends over 16 amino acids. Clinical history as reported by participants underpinned cohort assignment. The study counted Cohort 3 donors as recovered given two negative PCRs, clearance, or symptom resolution. Sequencing input: PBMCs or T cells enriched from blood (not recorded which). This clonotype was obtained from a woman younger than 30 who had recovered from COVID-19. The chain recombines TRBV2 with TRBJ1-6; no definite D call. Here the CDR3 DNA reads TGTGCCAGCAGTGAAGACTGGCGGCGCCCCAATTCACCCCTCCACTTT. Amino acid sequence: CASSEDWRRPNSPLHF.